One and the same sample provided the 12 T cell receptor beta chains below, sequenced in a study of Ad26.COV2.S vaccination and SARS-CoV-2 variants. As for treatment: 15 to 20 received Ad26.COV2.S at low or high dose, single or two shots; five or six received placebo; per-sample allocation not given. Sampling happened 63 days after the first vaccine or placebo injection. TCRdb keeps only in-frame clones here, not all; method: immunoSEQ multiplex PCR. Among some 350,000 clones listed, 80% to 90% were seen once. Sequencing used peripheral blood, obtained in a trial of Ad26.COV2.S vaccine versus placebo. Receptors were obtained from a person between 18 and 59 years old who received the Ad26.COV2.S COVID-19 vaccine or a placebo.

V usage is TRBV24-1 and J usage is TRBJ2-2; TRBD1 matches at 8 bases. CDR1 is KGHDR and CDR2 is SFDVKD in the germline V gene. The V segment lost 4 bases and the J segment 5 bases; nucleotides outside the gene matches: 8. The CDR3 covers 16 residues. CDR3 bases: TGTGCCACCAGTGAGTCCAGGGGGCTGGGAACCGGGGAGCTGTTTTTT. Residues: CATSESRGLGTGELFF.

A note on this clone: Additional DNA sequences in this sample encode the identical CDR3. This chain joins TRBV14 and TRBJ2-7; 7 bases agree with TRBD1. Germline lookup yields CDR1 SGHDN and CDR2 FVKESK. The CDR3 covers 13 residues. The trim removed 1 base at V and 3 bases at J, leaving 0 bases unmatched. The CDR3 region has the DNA TGTGCCAGCAGCCAAGGGACAGGCTACGAGCAGTACTTC. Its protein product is CASSQGTGYEQYF.

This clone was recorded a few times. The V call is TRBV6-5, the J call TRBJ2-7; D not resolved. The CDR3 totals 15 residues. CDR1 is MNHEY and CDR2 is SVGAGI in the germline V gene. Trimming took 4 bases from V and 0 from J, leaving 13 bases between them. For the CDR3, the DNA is TGTGCCAGCAGTTCCCCCGGAAAGGTCTCCTACGAGCAGTACTTC. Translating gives CASSSPGKVSYEQYF.

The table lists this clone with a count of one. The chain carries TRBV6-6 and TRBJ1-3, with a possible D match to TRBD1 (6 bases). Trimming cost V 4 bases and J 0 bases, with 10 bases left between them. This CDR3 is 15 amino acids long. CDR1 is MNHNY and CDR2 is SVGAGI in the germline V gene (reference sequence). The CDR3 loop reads CASSSTGSSGNTIYF. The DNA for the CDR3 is TGTGCCAGCAGTTCGACAGGTTCCTCTGGAAACACCATATATTTT.

The CDR3 nucleotides read TGCGCCAGCAGCTTGCAGGGGACAACCTACAATGAGCAGTTCTTC. It translates to CASSLQGTTYNEQFF. This chain links TRBV5-1 with TRBJ2-1; possibly TRBD1 for D (6 bases). The CDR3 consists of 15 residues. V was trimmed by 1 base and J by 2 bases, leaving 10 bases between them. Germline-derived CDR1 and CDR2 are SGHRS and YFSETQ. Complete variable domain (other parts from reference TRBV5-1 and TRBJ2-1): KAGVTQTPRYLIKTRGQQVTLSCSPISGHRSVSWYQQTPGQGLQFLFEYFSETQRNKGNFPGRFSGRQFSNSRSEMNVSTLELGDSALYLCASSLQGTTYNEQFFGPGTRLTVL.

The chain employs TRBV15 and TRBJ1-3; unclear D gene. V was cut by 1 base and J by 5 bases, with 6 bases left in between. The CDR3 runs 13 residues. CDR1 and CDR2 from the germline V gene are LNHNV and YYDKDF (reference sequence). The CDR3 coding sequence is TGTGCCACCAGCAGAGCTGCTCGAAACACCATATATTTT. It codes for CATSRAARNTIYF.

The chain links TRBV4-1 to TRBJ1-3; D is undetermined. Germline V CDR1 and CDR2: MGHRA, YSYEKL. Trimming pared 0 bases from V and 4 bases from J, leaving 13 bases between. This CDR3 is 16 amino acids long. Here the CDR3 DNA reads TGCGCCAGCAGCCAAGAGGAGCGCCGTGGGGGAAACACCATATATTTT. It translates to CASSQEERRGGNTIYF.

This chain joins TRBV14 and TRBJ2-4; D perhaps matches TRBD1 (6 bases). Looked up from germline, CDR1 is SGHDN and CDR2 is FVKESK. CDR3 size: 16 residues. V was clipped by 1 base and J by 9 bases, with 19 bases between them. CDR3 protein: CASSQGRGRPLSIQYF. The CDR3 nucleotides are TGTGCCAGCAGCCAAGGCAGGGGCCGTCCCCTGTCCATTCAGTACTTC.

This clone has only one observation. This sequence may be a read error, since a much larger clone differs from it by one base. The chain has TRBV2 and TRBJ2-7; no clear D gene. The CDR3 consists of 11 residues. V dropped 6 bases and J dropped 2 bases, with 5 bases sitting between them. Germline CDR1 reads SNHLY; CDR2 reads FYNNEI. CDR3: CASSQAYEQYF. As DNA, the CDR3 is TGTGCCAGCAGCCAAGCCTACGAGCAGTACTTC. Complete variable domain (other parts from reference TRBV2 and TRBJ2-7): EPEVTQTPSHQVTQMGQEVILRCVPISNHLYFYWYRQILGQKVEFLVSFYNNEISEKSEIFDDQFSVERPDGSNFTLKIRSTKLEDSAMYFCASSQAYEQYFGPGTRLTVT.

Here the CDR3 reads CASSTLGTPYEQYF. Here the CDR3 DNA reads TGTGCCAGCAGCACACTAGGGACTCCATACGAGCAGTACTTC. This chain joins TRBV9 and TRBJ2-7; the D gene is possibly TRBD2 (6 bases). The CDR3 has 14 residues. V was clipped by 4 bases and J by 4 bases, with 15 bases between them. The germline CDR1 and CDR2 sequences are SGDLS and YYNGEE.

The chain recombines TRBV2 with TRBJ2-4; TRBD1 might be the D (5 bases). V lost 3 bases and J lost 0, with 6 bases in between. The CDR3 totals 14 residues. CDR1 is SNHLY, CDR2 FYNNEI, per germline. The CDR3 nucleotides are TGTGCCAGCAGTGAGGGGCAAGCCAAAAACATTCAGTACTTC. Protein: CASSEGQAKNIQYF.

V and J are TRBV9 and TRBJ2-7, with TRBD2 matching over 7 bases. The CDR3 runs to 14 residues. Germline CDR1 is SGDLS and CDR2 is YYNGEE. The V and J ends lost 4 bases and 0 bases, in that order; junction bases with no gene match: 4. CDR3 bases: TGTGCCAGCAGCAGAGGGAGGGCCTCCTACGAGCAGTACTTC. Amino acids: CASSRGRASYEQYF.